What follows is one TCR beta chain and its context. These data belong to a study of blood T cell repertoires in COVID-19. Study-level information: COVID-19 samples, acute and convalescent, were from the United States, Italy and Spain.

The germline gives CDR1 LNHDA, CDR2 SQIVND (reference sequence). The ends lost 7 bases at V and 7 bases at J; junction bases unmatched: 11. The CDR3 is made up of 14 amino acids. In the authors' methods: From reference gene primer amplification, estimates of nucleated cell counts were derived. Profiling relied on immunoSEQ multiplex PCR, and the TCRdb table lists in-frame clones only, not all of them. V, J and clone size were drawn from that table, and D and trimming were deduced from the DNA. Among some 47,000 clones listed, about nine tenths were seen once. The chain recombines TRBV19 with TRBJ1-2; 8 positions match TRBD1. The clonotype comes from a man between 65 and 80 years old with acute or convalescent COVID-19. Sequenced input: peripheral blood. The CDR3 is CASIPSDRGGGYTF. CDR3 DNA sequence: TGTGCCAGTATTCCCTCCGACAGGGGCGGTGGCTACACCTTC.